This record covers a single T cell receptor (beta chain). Its target is unknown. PBMCs that had been cryopreserved were the source of roughly 2.2 micrograms of genomic DNA for TCR beta libraries. The data were taken from a study of cytotoxic CD8 clonotypes in ibrutinib-treated CLL. Study-level points and caveats: At baseline, clonality was higher than in age-matched healthy donors and correlated with CD8+ counts.

Germline CDR1 ENHRY, CDR2 SYGVKD. Trimming took 6 bases from V and 0 from J, leaving 33 bases between them. The CDR3 is made up of 22 amino acids. The method was immunoSEQ multiplex PCR; TCRdb's version includes in-frame clones alone and lacks a portion of them. This sample has about 310,000 clones, with around four fifths found just once. The source material was PBMCs, sampled before ibrutinib treatment. The sequence derives from a human donor with chronic lymphocytic leukemia. The chain combines TRBV10-3 with TRBJ2-1; D is perhaps TRBD1 (9 bases). CDR3 region: CAIRLGPGTGLERESSYNEQFF. CDR3 bases: TGTGCCATCAGATTAGGGCCCGGGACAGGGTTGGAGCGGGAGAGCTCCTACAATGAGCAGTTCTTC.